Below, one TCR beta chain is given with its context. The data are from a study of shared clonotypes between healthy human individuals. Positively selected for CCR7, the CD45RO-negative cells used as naive CD8 cells excluded terminally differentiated effector memory CD45RA+ cells. Trimming cost V 1 base and J 7 bases, with 7 bases left between them. Looked up from germline, CDR1 is SEHNR and CDR2 is FQNEAQ (reference sequence). The CDR3 spans 12 residues. Libraries were prepared by immunoSEQ multiplex PCR; TCRdb keeps only in-frame clonotypes and omits some of them. The sample yields around 1.9 million clones, 90% to 95% seen once.

The receptor comes from a man younger than 35 in good health. Some clones in this sample may be carry-over from other donors' samples. This chain links TRBV7-9 with TRBJ1-2; D remains unclear. The specimen was naive CD8+ T cells from PBMCs. DNA of the CDR3: TGTGCCAGCAGCTTAGTGGCGGTTGGCTACACCTTC. Translating gives CASSLVAVGYTF. Using reference TRBV7-9 and TRBJ1-2 for the parts outside the CDR3, the full variable domain is DTGVSQNPRHKITKRGQNVTFRCDPISEHNRLYWYRQTLGQGPEFLTYFQNEAQLEKSRLLSDRFSAERPKGSFSTLEIQRTEQGDSAMYLCASSLVAVGYTFGSGTRLTVV.